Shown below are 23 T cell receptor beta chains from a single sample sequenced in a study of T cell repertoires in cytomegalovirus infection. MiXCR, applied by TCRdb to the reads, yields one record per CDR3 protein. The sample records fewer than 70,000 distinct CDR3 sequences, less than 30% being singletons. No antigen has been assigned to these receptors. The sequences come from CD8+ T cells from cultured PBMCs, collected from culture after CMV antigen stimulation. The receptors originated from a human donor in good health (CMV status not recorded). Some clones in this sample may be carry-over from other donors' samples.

CDR3 DNA: TGTGCTAGTGGTTTGACACGGGACCCCGGAGGCGAGCAGTACTTC. It translates to CASGLTRDPGGEQYF. The rearrangement links TRBV12-5 to TRBJ2-7; D could derive from TRBD1 or TRBD2 (5 bases each). Trimming stripped 2 bases from V and 6 bases from J, with 17 bases between. Germline CDR1 reads LGHNT; CDR2 reads FRNRAP. The CDR3 has 15 residues.

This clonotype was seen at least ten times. CDR3 in amino acids: CASSAGTTGETQYF. Here the CDR3 DNA reads TGTGCCAGCAGCGCCGGGACCACCGGGGAGACCCAGTACTTC. This chain uses TRBV7-3 with TRBJ2-5; perhaps D is TRBD1 or TRBD2 (5 bases each). The CDR3 sequence is 14 residues long. Trimming left V 5 bases short and J 5 bases short, with 15 bases between. In germline, CDR1 is SGHTA, CDR2 FQGTGA.

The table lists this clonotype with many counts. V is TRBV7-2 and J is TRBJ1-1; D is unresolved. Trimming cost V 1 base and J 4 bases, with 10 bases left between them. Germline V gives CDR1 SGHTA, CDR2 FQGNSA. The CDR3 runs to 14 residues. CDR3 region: CASSLVTLGTEAFF. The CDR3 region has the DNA TGTGCCAGCAGCTTAGTGACTTTGGGCACTGAAGCTTTCTTT.

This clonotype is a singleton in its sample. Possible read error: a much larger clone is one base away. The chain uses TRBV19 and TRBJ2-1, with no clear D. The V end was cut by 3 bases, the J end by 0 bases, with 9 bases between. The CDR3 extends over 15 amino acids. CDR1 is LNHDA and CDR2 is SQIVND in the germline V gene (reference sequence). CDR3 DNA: TGTGCCAGTAGTATCCTGGAGAGCTCCTACAATGAGCAGTTCTTC. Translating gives CASSILESSYNEQFF.

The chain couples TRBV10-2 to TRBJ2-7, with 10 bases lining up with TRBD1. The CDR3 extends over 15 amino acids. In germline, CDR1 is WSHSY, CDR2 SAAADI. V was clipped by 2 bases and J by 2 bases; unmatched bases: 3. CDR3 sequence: CASSEDRGRPYEQYF. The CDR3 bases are TGCGCCAGCAGTGAGGACAGGGGGCGCCCCTACGAGCAGTACTTC.

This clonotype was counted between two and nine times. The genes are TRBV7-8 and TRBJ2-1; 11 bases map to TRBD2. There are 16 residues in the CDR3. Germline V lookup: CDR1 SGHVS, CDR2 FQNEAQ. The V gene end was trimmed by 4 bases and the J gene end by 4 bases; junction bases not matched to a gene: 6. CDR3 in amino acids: CASSSPGLAVYNEQFF. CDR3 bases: TGTGCCAGCAGCTCGCCGGGACTAGCGGTTTACAATGAGCAGTTCTTC.

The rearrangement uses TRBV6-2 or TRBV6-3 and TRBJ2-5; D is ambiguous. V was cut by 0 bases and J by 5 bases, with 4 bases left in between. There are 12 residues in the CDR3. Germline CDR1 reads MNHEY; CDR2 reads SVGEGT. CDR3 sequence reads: CASSYSPETQYF. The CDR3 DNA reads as TGTGCCAGCAGTTACTCGCCGGAGACCCAGTACTTC.

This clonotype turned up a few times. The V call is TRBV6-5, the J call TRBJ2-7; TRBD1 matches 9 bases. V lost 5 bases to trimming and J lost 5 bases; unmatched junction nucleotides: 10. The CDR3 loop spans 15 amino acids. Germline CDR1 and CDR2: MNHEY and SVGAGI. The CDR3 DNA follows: TGTGCCAGCAGTCAAAGGGCTACAGGGGGCCACGAGCAGTACTTC. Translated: CASSQRATGGHEQYF.

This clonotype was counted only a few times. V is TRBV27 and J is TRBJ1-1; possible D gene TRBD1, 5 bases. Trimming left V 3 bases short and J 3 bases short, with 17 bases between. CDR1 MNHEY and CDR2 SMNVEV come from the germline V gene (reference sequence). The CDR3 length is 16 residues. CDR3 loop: CASSLVKSREDTEAFF. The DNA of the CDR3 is TGTGCCAGCAGTTTGGTGAAGAGCAGGGAGGACACTGAAGCTTTCTTT.

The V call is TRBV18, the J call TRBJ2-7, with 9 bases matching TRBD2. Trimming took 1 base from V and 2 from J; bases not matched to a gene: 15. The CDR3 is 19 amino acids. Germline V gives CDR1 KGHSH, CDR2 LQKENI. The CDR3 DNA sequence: TGTGCCAGCTCACCACTCGTCCCGGGACTAGCAGATAGAGCCTACGAGCAGTACTTC. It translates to CASSPLVPGLADRAYEQYF.

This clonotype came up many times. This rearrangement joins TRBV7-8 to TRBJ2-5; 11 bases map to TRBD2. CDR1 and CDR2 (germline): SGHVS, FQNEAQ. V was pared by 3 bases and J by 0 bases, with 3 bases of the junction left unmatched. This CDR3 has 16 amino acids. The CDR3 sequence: CASSFGTSGYQETQYF. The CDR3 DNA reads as TGTGCCAGCAGCTTCGGGACTAGCGGATACCAAGAGACCCAGTACTTC.

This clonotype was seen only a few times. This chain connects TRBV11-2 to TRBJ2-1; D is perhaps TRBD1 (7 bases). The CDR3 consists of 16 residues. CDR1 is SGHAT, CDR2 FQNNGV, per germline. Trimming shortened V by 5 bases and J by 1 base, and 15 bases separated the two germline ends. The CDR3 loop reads CASSPMEGASYNEQFF. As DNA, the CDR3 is TGTGCCAGCAGCCCTATGGAGGGGGCGTCCTACAATGAGCAGTTCTTC.

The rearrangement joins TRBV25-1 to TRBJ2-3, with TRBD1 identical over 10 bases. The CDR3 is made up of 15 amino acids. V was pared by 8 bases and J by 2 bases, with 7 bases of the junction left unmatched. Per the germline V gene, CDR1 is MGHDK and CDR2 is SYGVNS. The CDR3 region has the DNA TGTGCCAGCTCGCTCGGGACAGGGGCCACAGATACGCAGTATTTT. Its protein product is CASSLGTGATDTQYF.

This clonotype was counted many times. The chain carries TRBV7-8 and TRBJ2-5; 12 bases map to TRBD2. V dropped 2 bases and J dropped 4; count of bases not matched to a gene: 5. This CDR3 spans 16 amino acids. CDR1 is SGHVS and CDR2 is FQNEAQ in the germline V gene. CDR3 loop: CASSLSWGLAGETQYF. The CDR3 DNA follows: TGTGCCAGCAGCTTAAGTTGGGGACTAGCGGGAGAGACCCAGTACTTC.

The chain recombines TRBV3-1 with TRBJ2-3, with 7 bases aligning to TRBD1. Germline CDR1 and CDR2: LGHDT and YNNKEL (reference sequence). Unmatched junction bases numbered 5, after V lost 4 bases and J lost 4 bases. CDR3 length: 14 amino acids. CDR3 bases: TGTGCCAGCAGCCCGGGACAGAAATCAGATACGCAGTATTTT. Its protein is CASSPGQKSDTQYF.

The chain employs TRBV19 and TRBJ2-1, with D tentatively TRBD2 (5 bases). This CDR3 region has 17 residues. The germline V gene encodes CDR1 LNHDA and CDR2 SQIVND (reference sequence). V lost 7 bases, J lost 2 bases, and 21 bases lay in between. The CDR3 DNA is TGTGCCAGTACCCCACGGTTTATGGCCGGGGCCTACAATGAGCAGTTCTTC. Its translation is CASTPRFMAGAYNEQFF.

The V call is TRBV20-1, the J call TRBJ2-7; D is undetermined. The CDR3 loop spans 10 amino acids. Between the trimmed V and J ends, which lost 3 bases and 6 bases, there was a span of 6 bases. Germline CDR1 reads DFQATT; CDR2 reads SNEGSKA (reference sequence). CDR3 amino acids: CSASAVEQYF. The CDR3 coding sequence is TGCAGTGCTAGTGCGGTCGAGCAGTACTTC.

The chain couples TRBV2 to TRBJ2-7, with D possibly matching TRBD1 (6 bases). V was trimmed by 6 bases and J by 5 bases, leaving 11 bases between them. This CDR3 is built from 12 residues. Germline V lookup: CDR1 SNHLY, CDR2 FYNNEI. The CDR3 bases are TGTGCCAGCAGAGGGGGAAGGCACGAGCAGTACTTC. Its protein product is CASRGGRHEQYF.

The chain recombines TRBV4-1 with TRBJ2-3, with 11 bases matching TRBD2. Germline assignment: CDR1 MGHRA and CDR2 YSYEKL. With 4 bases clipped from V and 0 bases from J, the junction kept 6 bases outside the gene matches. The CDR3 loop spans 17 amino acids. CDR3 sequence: CASSPETSGVSTDTQYF. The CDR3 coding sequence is TGCGCCAGCAGCCCCGAGACTAGCGGGGTAAGCACAGATACGCAGTATTTT.

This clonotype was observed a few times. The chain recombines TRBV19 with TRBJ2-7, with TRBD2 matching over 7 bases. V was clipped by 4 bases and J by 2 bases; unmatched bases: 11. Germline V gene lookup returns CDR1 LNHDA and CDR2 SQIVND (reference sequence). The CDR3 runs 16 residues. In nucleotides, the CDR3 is TGTGCCAGTAGTAAGGCTAGCGGAGGGAACGCCTACGAGCAGTACTTC. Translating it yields CASSKASGGNAYEQYF.

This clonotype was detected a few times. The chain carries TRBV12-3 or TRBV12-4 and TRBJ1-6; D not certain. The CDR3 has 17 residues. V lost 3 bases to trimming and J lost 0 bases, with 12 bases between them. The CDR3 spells CASSFFWERSYNSPLHF. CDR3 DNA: TGTGCCAGCAGTTTTTTCTGGGAGCGCTCCTATAATTCACCCCTCCACTTT.

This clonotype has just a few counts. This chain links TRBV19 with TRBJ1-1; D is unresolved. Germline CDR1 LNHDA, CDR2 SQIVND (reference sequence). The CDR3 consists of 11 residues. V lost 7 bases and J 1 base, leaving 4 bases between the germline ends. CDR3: CASIQNTEAFF. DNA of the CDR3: TGTGCCAGTATCCAGAACACTGAAGCTTTCTTT.

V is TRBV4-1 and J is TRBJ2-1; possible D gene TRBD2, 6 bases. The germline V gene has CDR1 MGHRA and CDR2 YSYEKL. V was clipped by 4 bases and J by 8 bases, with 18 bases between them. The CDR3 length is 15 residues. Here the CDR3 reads CASSLEEAGGDEQFF. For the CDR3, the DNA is TGCGCCAGCAGCCTAGAGGAAGCGGGCGGGGATGAGCAGTTCTTC.